These 20 T cell receptor beta chains were all obtained from the same sample, sequenced in a study of low-dose radiotherapy and immunotherapy resistance in tumors. Time point denoted: before trial treatment. TRAV and TRBV primers primed cDNA for both TCRalpha and TCRbeta. A roughly 19-cycle PCR with a constant-region primer and V-primer adapter amplified TCRs. MiXCR, applied by TCRdb to the reads, yields one record per CDR3 protein. The table lists approximately 90,000 distinct CDR3 sequences, over 15% of them singletons. The source was PBMCs, collected before treatment. These receptors all come from a male donor with prostate cancer.

For this clonotype: Since a far larger clone is one base different, this is likely a read error. The gene calls are TRBV28 and TRBJ2-3; perhaps TRBD1 as D (6 bases). V lost 5 bases and J 3 bases, leaving 15 bases between the germline ends. Germline lookup yields CDR1 MDHEN and CDR2 SYDVKM. The CDR3 runs to 15 residues. CDR3 DNA sequence: TGTGCCAGCAGTGAAGGGACAAGGGGAACAGATACGCAGTATTTT. Its protein product is CASSEGTRGTDTQYF.

The rearrangement uses TRBV12-3 or TRBV12-4 and TRBJ2-3, with a possible D match to TRBD1 (5 bases). Trimming removed 5 bases at V and 5 bases at J, with 8 bases between. This CDR3 contains 12 residues. CDR3 nucleotide sequence: TGTGCCAGCAGTCCCAGGGAAGATACGCAGTATTTT. Translated, it gives CASSPREDTQYF.

The chain joins TRBV7-9 to TRBJ2-7; the match to TRBD2 covers 8 bases. After removal of 3 bases from V and 6 bases from J, the junction contained 7 bases not matched to a gene. This CDR3 has 14 amino acids. The V gene's germline CDR1 is SEHNR and CDR2 FQNEAQ (reference sequence). CDR3 DNA: TGTGCCAGCAGCTTCCGTAGCGGGGTAGGCGAGCAGTACTTC. It translates to CASSFRSGVGEQYF.

This clonotype was recorded a few times. The genes are TRBV28 and TRBJ1-4; D is ambiguous. The CDR3 spans 14 residues. The V and J ends lost 7 bases and 3 bases respectively, with 12 bases between them. Germline-derived CDR1 and CDR2 are MDHEN and SYDVKM. The CDR3 sequence: CASTRAGANEKLFF. CDR3 coding DNA: TGTGCCAGCACTCGGGCCGGGGCTAATGAAAAACTGTTTTTT. Together with reference TRBV28 and TRBJ1-4, the CDR3 gives the full variable domain: DVKVTQSSRYLVKRTGEKVFLECVQDMDHENMFWYRQDPGLGLRLIYFSYDVKMKEKGDIPEGYSVSREKKERFSLILESASTNQTSMYLCASTRAGANEKLFFGSGTQLSVL.

To note about this clonotype: Given a far larger clone just one base away, this is likely a sequencing read error. V usage is TRBV20-1 and J usage is TRBJ2-1, with D unclear. The CDR3 is 13 amino acids. In germline, CDR1 is DFQATT, CDR2 SNEGSKA (reference sequence). The CDR3 loop reads CSVVQNSYDEQFF. DNA for the CDR3: TGCAGCGTAGTACAGAACTCCTACGATGAGCAGTTCTTC.

This clonotype showed up just a few times. The chain carries TRBV7-8 and TRBJ2-7; 10 bases map to TRBD2. V gave up 4 bases and J gave up 12 bases; unmatched junction bases: 21. CDR3 length equals 17 residues. Germline V gene lookup returns CDR1 SGHVS and CDR2 FQNEAQ. CDR3 region: CASSSERDRALAGALYF. As DNA, the CDR3 is TGTGCCAGCAGCTCCGAACGTGACAGGGCTCTAGCGGGGGCCCTGTACTTC.

The rearrangement uses TRBV7-8 and TRBJ1-3; TRBD1 matches at 9 bases. The CDR3 is 16 residues long. V shed 2 bases and J 4 bases; nucleotides not matched to a gene: 6. Per germline, CDR1 SGHVS and CDR2 FQNEAQ. The CDR3 here is CASSLNPGQGGNTIYF. In DNA form, the CDR3 reads TGTGCCAGCAGCTTAAACCCGGGACAGGGCGGAAACACCATATATTTT.

This clonotype was recorded many times. The chain employs TRBV3-1 and TRBJ1-2, with 9 bases that match TRBD1. Per the germline V gene, CDR1 is LGHDT and CDR2 is YNNKEL (reference sequence). After removal of 5 bases from V and 6 bases from J, the junction contained 7 bases not matched to a gene. The CDR3 runs 14 residues. The CDR3 region has the DNA TGTGCCAGCAGCTATCGGACAGGGGTAGATGGCTACACCTTC. Protein: CASSYRTGVDGYTF.

This clonotype was found many times. This chain connects TRBV4-1 to TRBJ2-2; no firm D call. Trimming took 3 bases from V and 2 from J, leaving 16 bases between them. The CDR3 is made up of 17 amino acids. Germline V CDR1 and CDR2: MGHRA, YSYEKL. DNA for the CDR3: TGCGCCAGCAGCCACGACGTAGTAGCTGGCAACACCGGGGAGCTGTTTTTT. Its protein is CASSHDVVAGNTGELFF.

This clonotype was found many times. J is TRBJ2-1 and V is TRBV6-5; D gene unclear. Germline values: CDR1 MNHEY, CDR2 SVGAGI. V was clipped by 5 bases and J by 4 bases, with 21 bases between them. The CDR3 length is 17 residues. Here the CDR3 DNA reads TGTGCCAGCAGTACGAGGCAGCGACTGATCGATTACAATGAGCAGTTCTTC. Amino acids: CASSTRQRLIDYNEQFF.

This clonotype was found many times. The chain uses TRBV6-2 or TRBV6-3 and TRBJ1-6, with TRBD1 matching 8 bases. V gave up 4 bases and J gave up 7 bases; unmatched junction bases: 15. CDR3 length equals 18 residues. The germline gives CDR1 MNHEY, CDR2 SVGEGT. CDR3 loop: CASSFGQGALPSNSPLHF. Here the CDR3 DNA reads TGTGCCAGCAGTTTTGGGCAGGGGGCTCTCCCCTCCAATTCACCCCTCCACTTT.

V gene TRBV10-1 combines with J gene TRBJ1-2; no clear D. The V gene lost 0 bases and the J gene lost 8 bases, with 10 bases spanning the gap. The CDR3 is 13 residues long. CDR1 is WNHNN and CDR2 is SYGVQD in the germline V gene (reference sequence). The CDR3 sequence: CASSESRSGGYTF. In nucleotides, the CDR3 is TGCGCCAGCAGTGAGTCCCGGAGTGGCGGCTACACCTTC.

This clonotype was counted a few times. The genes are TRBV5-1 and TRBJ1-4, with D unresolved. CDR3 length: 14 amino acids. V gave up 2 bases and J gave up 3 bases, with 8 bases separating them. Germline V gives CDR1 SGHRS, CDR2 YFSETQ. In nucleotides, the CDR3 is TGCGCCAGCAGCTTCGGCGGACCTAATGAAAAACTGTTTTTT. Its translation: CASSFGGPNEKLFF.

This clonotype showed up many times. The chain uses TRBV20-1 and TRBJ1-1; D is unclear. Germline CDR1 and CDR2: DFQATT and SNEGSKA (reference sequence). CDR3 length: 14 amino acids. Trimming removed 0 bases from V and 7 bases from J, with 15 bases in between. The CDR3 here is CSARDPRGTGEAFF. DNA for the CDR3: TGCAGTGCTAGAGATCCGCGGGGAACGGGTGAAGCTTTCTTT.

On this clonotype itself: With only one base between it and a far larger clone, this is likely a read error. This sequence joins TRBV6-6 and TRBJ2-7; perhaps TRBD2 as D (7 bases). The CDR3 is made up of 12 amino acids. Looked up from germline, CDR1 is MNHNY and CDR2 is SVGAGI (reference sequence). In nucleotides, the CDR3 is TGTGCCACGAGGGGGGGGACCTACGTGCAGTACTTC. Its translation is CATRGGTYVQYF.

Only a few counts were recorded for this clonotype. The DNA is omitted, as the CDR3 cannot be located on it reliably, and the CDR3 follows TCRdb's listing. Here the CDR3 reads CASRTTPLGSGELFFF. The chain links TRBV5-4 to TRBJ2-2; TRBD1 is the table's D call and was not checked against the DNA. Germline V gives CDR1 SGHNT, CDR2 YYREEE (reference sequence). The CDR3 comprises 16 residues, both ends counted.

The chain couples TRBV2 to TRBJ2-7, with D unresolved. The germline gives CDR1 SNHLY, CDR2 FYNNEI. CDR3 size: 13 residues. V lost 6 bases to trimming and J lost 0 bases, with 9 bases between them. CDR3 bases: TGTGCCAGCAGGCGGCTTAGCTCCTACGAGCAGTACTTC. Amino acids: CASRRLSSYEQYF.

This clonotype was seen ten or more times. The chain recombines TRBV5-1 with TRBJ2-7; 7 nucleotides align to TRBD2. The V gene end was trimmed by 4 bases and the J gene end by 4 bases; junction bases not matched to a gene: 14. The CDR3 runs 16 residues. The germline V gene encodes CDR1 SGHRS and CDR2 YFSETQ. CDR3: CASSRVGRGSTYEQYF. DNA for the CDR3: TGCGCCAGCAGCCGCGTGGGGAGGGGTTCTACGTACGAGCAGTACTTC.

This clonotype was found many times. The rearrangement joins TRBV6-5 to TRBJ2-2; D may be TRBD1 (5 bases). The CDR3 is made up of 14 amino acids. Per the germline V gene, CDR1 is MNHEY and CDR2 is SVGAGI. The V end was cut by 5 bases, the J end by 1 base, with 8 bases between. The CDR3 DNA reads as TGTGCCAGCAGTCCCGACAGGAACACCGGGGAGCTGTTTTTT. It is translated as CASSPDRNTGELFF.

V gene TRBV5-1 combines with J gene TRBJ2-7; 8 positions match TRBD1. CDR3 length equals 15 residues. From germline, CDR1 is SGHRS and CDR2 YFSETQ. The trim removed 4 bases at V and 3 bases at J, leaving 9 bases unmatched. The CDR3 here is CASSPEGTGIYEQYF. For the CDR3, the DNA is TGCGCCAGCAGCCCGGAAGGGACAGGCATCTACGAGCAGTACTTC.